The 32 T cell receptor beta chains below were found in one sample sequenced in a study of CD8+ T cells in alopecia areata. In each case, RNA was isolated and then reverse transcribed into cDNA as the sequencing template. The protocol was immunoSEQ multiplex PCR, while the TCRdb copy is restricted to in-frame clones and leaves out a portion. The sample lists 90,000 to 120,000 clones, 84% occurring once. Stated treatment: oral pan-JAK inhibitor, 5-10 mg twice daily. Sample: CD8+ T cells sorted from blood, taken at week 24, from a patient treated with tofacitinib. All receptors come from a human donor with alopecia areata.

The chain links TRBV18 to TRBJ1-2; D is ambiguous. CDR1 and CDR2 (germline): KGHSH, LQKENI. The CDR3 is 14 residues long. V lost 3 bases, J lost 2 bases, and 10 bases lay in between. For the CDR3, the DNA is TGTGCCAGCTCACCCGAACCCAACAACTATGGCTACACCTTC. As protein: CASSPEPNNYGYTF.

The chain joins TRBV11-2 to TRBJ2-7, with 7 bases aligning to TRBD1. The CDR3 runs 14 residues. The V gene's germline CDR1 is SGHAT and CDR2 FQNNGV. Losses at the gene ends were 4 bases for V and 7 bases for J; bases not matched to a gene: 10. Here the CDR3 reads CASSSRDSPTEQYF. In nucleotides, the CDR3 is TGTGCCAGCAGCTCCCGGGACAGTCCTACGGAGCAGTACTTC.

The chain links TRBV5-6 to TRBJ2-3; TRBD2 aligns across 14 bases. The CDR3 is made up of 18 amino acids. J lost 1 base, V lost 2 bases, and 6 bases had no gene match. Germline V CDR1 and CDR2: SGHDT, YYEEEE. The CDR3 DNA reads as TGTGCCAGCAGCTTTTTAGGACTAGCGGGGGGCCGCACAGATACGCAGTATTTT. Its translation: CASSFLGLAGGRTDTQYF.

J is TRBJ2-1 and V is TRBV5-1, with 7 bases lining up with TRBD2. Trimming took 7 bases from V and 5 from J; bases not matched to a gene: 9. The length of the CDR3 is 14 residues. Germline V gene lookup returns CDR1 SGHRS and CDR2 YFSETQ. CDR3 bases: TGCGCCAGCGGTTTGAGCGGGGCCCACAATGAGCAGTTCTTC. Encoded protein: CASGLSGAHNEQFF.

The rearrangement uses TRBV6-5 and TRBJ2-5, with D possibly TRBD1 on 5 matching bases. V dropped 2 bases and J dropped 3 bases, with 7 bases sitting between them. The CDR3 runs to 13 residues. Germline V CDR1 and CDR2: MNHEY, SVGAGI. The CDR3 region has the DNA TGTGCCAGCAGTTACGACAGAAAAGAGACCCAGTACTTC. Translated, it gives CASSYDRKETQYF.

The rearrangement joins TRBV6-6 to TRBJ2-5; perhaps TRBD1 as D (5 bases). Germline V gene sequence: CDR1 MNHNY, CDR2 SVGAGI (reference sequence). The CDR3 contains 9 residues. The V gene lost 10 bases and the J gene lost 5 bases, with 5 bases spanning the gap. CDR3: CATGETQYF. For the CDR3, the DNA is TGTGCCACAGGGGAGACCCAGTACTTC.

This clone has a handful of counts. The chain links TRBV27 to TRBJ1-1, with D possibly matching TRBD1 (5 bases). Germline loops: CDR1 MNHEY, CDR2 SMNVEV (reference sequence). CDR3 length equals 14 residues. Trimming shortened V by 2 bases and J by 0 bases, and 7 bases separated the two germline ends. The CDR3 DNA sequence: TGTGCCAGCAGTTTAGCCAGGGTGAACACTGAAGCTTTCTTT. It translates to CASSLARVNTEAFF.

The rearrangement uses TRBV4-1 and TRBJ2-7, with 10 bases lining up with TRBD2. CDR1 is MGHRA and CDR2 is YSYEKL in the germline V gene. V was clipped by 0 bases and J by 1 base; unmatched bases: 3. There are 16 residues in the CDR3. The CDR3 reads CASSQELAGGSYEQYF. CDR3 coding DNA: TGCGCCAGCAGCCAAGAGTTAGCGGGGGGATCCTACGAGCAGTACTTC.

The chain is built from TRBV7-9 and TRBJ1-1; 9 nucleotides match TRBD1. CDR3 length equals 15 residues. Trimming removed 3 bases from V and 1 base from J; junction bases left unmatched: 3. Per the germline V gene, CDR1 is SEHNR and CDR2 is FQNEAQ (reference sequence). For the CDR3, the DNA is TGTGCCAGCAGCTTTCACAGGGGGCAGAACACTGAAGCTTTCTTT. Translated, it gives CASSFHRGQNTEAFF.

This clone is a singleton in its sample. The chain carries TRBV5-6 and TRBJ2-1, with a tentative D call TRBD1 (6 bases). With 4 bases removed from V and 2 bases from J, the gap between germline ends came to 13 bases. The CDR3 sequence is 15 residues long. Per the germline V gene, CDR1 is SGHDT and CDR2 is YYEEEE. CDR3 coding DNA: TGTGCCAGCAGCCCGCAGGGGCTTCCCTACAATGAGCAGTTCTTC. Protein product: CASSPQGLPYNEQFF. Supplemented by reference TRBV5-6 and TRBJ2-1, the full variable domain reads DAGVTQSPTHLIKTRGQQVTLRCSPKSGHDTVSWYQQALGQGPQFIFQYYEEEERQRGNFPDRFSGHQFPNYSSELNVNALLLGDSALYLCASSPQGLPYNEQFFGPGTRLTVL.

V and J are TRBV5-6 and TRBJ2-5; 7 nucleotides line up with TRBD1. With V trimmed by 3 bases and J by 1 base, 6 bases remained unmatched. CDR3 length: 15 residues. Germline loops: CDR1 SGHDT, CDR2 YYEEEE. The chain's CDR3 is CASSSPDRIQETQYF. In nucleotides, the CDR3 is TGTGCCAGCAGCTCGCCGGACAGGATCCAAGAGACCCAGTACTTC. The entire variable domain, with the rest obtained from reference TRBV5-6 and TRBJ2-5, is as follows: DAGVTQSPTHLIKTRGQQVTLRCSPKSGHDTVSWYQQALGQGPQFIFQYYEEEERQRGNFPDRFSGHQFPNYSSELNVNALLLGDSALYLCASSSPDRIQETQYFGPGTRLLVL.

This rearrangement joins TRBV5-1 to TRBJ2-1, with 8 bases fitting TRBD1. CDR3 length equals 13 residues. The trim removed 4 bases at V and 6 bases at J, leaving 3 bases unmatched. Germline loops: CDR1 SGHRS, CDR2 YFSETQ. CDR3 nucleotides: TGCGCCAGCAGCATCGACAGGGGCAATGAGCAGTTCTTC. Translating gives CASSIDRGNEQFF.

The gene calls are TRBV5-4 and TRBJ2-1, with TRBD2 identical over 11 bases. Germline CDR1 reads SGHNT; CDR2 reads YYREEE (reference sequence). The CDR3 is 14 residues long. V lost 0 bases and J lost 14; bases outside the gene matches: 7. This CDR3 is CASSLVASGGRKFF. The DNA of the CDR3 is TGTGCCAGCAGCTTGGTGGCTAGCGGGGGGAGGAAGTTCTTC.

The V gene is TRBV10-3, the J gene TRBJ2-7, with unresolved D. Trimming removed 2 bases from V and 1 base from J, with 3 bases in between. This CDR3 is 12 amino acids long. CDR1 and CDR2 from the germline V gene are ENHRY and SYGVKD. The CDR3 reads CAISETSYEQYF. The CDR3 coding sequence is TGTGCCATCAGTGAGACGTCCTACGAGCAGTACTTC.

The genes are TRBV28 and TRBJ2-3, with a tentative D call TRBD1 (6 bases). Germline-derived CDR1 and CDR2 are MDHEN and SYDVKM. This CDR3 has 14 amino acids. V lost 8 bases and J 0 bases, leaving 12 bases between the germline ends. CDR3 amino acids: CASAGARSTDTQYF. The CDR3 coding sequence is TGTGCCAGCGCAGGGGCTCGGAGCACAGATACGCAGTATTTT.

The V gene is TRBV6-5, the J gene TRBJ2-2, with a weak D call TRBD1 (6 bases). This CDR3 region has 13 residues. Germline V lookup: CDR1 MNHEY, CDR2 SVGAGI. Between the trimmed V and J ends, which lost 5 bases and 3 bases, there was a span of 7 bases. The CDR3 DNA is TGTGCCAGCAGTCACAGGGACACCGGGGAGCTGTTTTTT. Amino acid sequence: CASSHRDTGELFF.

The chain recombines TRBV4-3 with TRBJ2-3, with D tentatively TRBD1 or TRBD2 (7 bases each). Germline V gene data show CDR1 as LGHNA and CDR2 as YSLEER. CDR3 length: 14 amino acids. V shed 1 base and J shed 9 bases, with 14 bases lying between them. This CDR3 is CASSQVVQGGTQYF. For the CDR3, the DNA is TGCGCCAGCAGCCAAGTAGTGCAGGGGGGGACGCAGTATTTT.

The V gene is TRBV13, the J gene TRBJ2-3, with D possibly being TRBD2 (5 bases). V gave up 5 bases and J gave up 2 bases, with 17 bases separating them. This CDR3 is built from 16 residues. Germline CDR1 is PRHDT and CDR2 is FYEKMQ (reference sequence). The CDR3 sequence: CASSPRTELYTDTQYF. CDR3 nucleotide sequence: TGTGCCAGCAGCCCCAGGACTGAACTCTACACAGATACGCAGTATTTT.

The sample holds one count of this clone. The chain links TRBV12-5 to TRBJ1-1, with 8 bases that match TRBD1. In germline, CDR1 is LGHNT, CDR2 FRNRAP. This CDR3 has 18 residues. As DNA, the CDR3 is TGTGCCTCCGGTTGGAATCTCAGGGGGCAAAAGGTTGACACTGAAGCTTTCTTT. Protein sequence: CASGWNLRGQKVDTEAFF.

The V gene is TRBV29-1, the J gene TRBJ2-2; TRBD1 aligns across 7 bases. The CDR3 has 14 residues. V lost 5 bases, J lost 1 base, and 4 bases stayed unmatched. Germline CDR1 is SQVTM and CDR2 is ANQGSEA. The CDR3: CSVSGQENTGELFF. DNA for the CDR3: TGCAGCGTTTCTGGACAGGAGAACACCGGGGAGCTGTTTTTT.

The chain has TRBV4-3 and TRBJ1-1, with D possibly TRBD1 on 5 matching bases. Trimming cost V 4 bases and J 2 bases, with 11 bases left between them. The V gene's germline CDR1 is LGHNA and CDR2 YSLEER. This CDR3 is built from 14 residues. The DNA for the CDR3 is TGCGCCAGCAGCCTCCGGGACGCCAACACTGAAGCTTTCTTT. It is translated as CASSLRDANTEAFF.

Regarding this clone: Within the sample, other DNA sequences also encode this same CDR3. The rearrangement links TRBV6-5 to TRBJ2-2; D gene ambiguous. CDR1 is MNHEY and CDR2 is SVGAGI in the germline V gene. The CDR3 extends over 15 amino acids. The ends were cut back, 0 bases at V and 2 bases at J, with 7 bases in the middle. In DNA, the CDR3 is TGTGCCAGCAGTTACTCCCGGGCCAACACCGGGGAGCTGTTTTTT. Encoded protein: CASSYSRANTGELFF.

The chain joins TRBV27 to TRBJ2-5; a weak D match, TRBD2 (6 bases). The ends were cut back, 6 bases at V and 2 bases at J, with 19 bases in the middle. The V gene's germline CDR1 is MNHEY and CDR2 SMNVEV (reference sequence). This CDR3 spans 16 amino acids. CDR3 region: CASSRRDSGTQETQYF. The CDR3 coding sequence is TGTGCCAGCAGCCGGCGGGATAGCGGTACTCAAGAGACCCAGTACTTC.

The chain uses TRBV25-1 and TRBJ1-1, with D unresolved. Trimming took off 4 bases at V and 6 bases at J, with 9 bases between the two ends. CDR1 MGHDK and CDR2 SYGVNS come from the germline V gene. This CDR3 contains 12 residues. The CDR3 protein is CASSAGTSEAFF. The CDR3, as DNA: TGTGCCAGCAGTGCCGGAACATCTGAAGCTTTCTTT.

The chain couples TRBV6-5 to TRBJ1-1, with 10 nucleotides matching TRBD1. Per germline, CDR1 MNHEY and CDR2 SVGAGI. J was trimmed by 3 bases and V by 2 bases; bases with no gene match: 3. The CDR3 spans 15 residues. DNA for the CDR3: TGTGCCAGCAGTTACGGGACAGGGGTAGACACTGAAGCTTTCTTT. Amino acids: CASSYGTGVDTEAFF.

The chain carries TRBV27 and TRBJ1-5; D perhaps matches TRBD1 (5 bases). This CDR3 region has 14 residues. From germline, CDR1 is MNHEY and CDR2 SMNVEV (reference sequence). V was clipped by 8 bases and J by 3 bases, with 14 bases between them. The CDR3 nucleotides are TGTGCCAGCCGGGGGGGAGTGAACAATCAGCCCCAGCATTTT. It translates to CASRGGVNNQPQHF.

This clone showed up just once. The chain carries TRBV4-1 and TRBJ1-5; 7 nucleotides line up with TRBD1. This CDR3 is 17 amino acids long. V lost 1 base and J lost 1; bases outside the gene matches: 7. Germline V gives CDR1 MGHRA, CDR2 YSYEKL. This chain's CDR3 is CASSQGGGGESNQPQHF. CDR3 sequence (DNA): TGCGCCAGCAGCCAAGGAGGAGGGGGCGAGAGCAATCAGCCCCAGCATTTT.

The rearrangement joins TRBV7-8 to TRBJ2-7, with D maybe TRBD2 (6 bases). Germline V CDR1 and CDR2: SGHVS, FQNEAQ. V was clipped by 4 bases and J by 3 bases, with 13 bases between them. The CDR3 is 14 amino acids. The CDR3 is CASSSGLAIYEQYF. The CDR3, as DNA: TGTGCCAGCAGCTCTGGTCTAGCGATCTACGAGCAGTACTTC.

Here the CDR3 DNA reads TGTGCCAGCAGCGCCTTGACTAGCGGGGCATCTACTTTCGAGCAGTACTTC. It specifies CASSALTSGASTFEQYF. The V call is TRBV7-9, the J call TRBJ2-7, with 11 bases that match TRBD2. The CDR3 runs to 17 residues. V gave up 5 bases and J gave up 6 bases; unmatched junction bases: 15. Germline assignment: CDR1 SEHNR and CDR2 FQNEAQ (reference sequence).

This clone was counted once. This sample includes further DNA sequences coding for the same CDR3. The CDR3 loop is CASSLGQGADEQYF. In nucleotides, the CDR3 is TGCGCCAGCAGCCTGGGGCAGGGGGCCGACGAGCAGTACTTC. V gene TRBV5-1 combines with J gene TRBJ2-7; TRBD1 aligns across 8 bases. CDR3 size: 14 residues. The ends lost 4 bases at V and 5 bases at J; junction bases unmatched: 8. Germline V gives CDR1 SGHRS, CDR2 YFSETQ.

CDR3 sequence (DNA): TGTGCCAGTAGTATAGATAGGATCAAGAACACTGAAGCTTTCTTT. This sequence encodes CASSIDRIKNTEAFF. The rearrangement joins TRBV19 to TRBJ1-1; D remains ambiguous. The CDR3 has 15 residues. The V end was cut by 0 bases, the J end by 1 base, with 9 bases between. CDR1 and CDR2 (germline): LNHDA, SQIVND (reference sequence).

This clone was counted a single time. The CDR3 reads CASSQEASGVDSYEQYF. As DNA, the CDR3 is TGCGCCAGCAGCCAAGAGGCTAGCGGGGTAGACTCCTACGAGCAGTACTTC. The chain carries TRBV4-3 and TRBJ2-7; 9 nucleotides align to TRBD2. Germline CDR1 LGHNA, CDR2 YSLEER. J was trimmed by 0 bases and V by 0 bases; bases with no gene match: 6. This CDR3 spans 17 amino acids.